This T cell receptor beta chain derives from a study of blood T cell repertoires in COVID-19 (dated by TCRdb to between 2020 and 2021). In terms of the full investigation: The collaborator samples originated in the United States, Italy and Spain and spanned the acute and convalescent phases of COVID-19. Sample metadata almost always included a de-identified subject ID, COVID-19 status, age in years and sex. The prospective study material was composed of cDNA or gDNA derived from T cells, B-cell-depleted T cells, or PBMCs. Deeply sampled blood TCRbeta repertoires from subjects exposed to, actively infected with, or recovered from COVID-19 were included in the dataset. The repertoires were released in a freely available public database meant as a resource for research on the immune response to SARS-CoV-2. The samples were drawn from two sources: the first 160 participants of the ongoing ImmuneRACE study, and 950 to 1,500 subjects contributed by 6 global collaborators. Where available, HLA class I and class II types were taken from metadata supplied by the sample provider and were not determined by assay-based typing.

The immunoSEQ Assay, a bias-controlled multiplex PCR, was used to amplify TCRbeta CDR3 regions from genomic DNA. Processing in the source paper ran as follows. Within the assay, amplification of reference gene primers was used to estimate how many nucleated cells each sample contained. Sequence reads were collapsed and filtered to measure the absolute abundance of every unique TCRbeta CDR3 rearrangement. For each sample, productive Simpson clonality was calculated as the square root of Simpson's diversity index across productive rearrangements. TCRdb holds this immuneACCESS table with in-frame rearrangements only. Some clones are missing; in checked studies, unresolved V genes explain under half, and the rest has no known cause. V, J and clone size are those of that table, while D and trimming were read from the DNA. The sample table shows fewer than 500,000 clones, and nearly 90% are seen once. Roughly 1.8% of the sample lies in the top ten.

The investigation overall reported the following: How much clinical and demographic metadata was included differed by source and by participant, and the metadata was provided uncurated.

Worth noting for this clone: Its specific antigen is unknown. Base qualities were left out, and no much larger clone turns up one base away.

Enrolling through a virtual design, the prospective study's participants ranged in age from roughly 18 to 95 years and lived across 20 to 30 United States geographic areas. In the prospective study, cohorts were assigned on the basis of participant-reported clinical history obtained from a screening survey and a study questionnaire. In the prospective study, whole blood, serum and a nasopharyngeal or oropharyngeal swab were collected from each participant by mobile phlebotomists. Additional blood draws and questionnaires over an approximately 2-month period could optionally be provided by prospective study participants. Blood samples from the prospective study were shipped frozen or at room temperature prior to DNA extraction. Sequencing used PBMCs or T cells enriched from blood (not recorded which). The receptor's source is a woman between 18 and 30 years old with acute COVID-19.

The CDR3 region reads CASSLRPVDSGNTIYF. The DNA sequence is as follows: TGTGCCAGCAGCTTACGCCCGGTCGACTCTGGAAACACCATATATTTT. The chain is assembled from TRBV11-3 and TRBJ1-3; the D gene identity is not certain. The CDR3 contains 16 residues, cysteine and phenylalanine counted. This entry keeps only the CDR3 DNA: 48 bases, framed from base 1. The germline V gene specifies SGHNT as CDR1 and YENEEA as CDR2. V is reduced by 2 bases and J by 0 bases, leaving a spacing of 11 bases between them.